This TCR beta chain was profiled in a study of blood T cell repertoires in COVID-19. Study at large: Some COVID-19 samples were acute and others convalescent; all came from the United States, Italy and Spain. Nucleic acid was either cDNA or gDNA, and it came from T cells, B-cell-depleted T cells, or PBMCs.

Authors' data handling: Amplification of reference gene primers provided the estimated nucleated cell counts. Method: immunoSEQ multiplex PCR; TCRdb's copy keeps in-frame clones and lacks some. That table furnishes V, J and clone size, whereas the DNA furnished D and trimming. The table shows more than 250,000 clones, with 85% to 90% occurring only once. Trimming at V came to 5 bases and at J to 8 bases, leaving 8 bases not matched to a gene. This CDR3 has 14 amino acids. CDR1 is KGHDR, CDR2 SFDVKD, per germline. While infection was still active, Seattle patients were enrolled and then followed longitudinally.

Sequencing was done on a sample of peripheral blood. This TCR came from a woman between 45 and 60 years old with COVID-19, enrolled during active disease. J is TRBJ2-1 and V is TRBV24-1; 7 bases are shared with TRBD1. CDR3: CATSGDRVGDEQFF. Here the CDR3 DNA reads TGTGCCACCAGTGGAGACAGGGTAGGTGATGAGCAGTTCTTC.